A single sample is the source of the 32 T cell receptor beta chains below, sequenced in a study of T cell responses to AZD1222 COVID-19 vaccine. The data were produced by immunoSEQ multiplex PCR, yet TCRdb's version contains in-frame clones alone and is incomplete. In the table there are fewer than 85,000 clones, roughly nine tenths of which are singletons. The input for sequencing was peripheral blood, taken on day 0 of AZD1222 vaccination. All receptors come from an adult in good health.

The chain uses TRBV2 and TRBJ1-4, with a possible D match to TRBD1 (6 bases). Trimming cost V 3 bases and J 9 bases, with 11 bases left between them. Germline-derived CDR1 and CDR2 are SNHLY and FYNNEI. The length of the CDR3 is 13 residues. CDR3 loop: CASSEGATQKLFF. The CDR3 DNA sequence: TGTGCCAGCAGTGAGGGGGCGACCCAAAAACTGTTTTTT.

The chain employs TRBV11-2 and TRBJ2-3; 11 bases are shared with TRBD2. CDR1 and CDR2 (germline): SGHAT, FQNNGV. V lost 5 bases, J lost 8 bases, and 12 bases stayed unmatched. This CDR3 region has 16 residues. The CDR3 DNA reads TGTGCCAGCAGCGGGCCCGGGGTAGCGGGAGGGGGTACGCAGTATTTT. This gives the protein CASSGPGVAGGGTQYF.

This chain joins TRBV11-3 and TRBJ1-1; 7 bases line up with TRBD1. CDR3 size: 15 residues. V gave up 5 bases and J gave up 1 base; unmatched junction bases: 7. Germline V gene sequence: CDR1 SGHNT, CDR2 YENEEA. CDR3 sequence: CASSPRTGENTEAFF. The CDR3 DNA is TGTGCCAGCAGCCCTCGGACAGGCGAGAACACTGAAGCTTTCTTT.

This chain joins TRBV6-1 and TRBJ2-5; 9 bases are a match to TRBD1. The germline gives CDR1 MNHNS, CDR2 SASEGT. With 1 base clipped from V and 4 bases from J, the junction kept 4 bases outside the gene matches. The CDR3 loop spans 15 amino acids. CDR3 residues: CASSEENRGRETQYF. In nucleotides, the CDR3 is TGTGCCAGCAGTGAAGAGAACAGGGGGCGAGAGACCCAGTACTTC.

The rearrangement joins TRBV19 to TRBJ2-2; 12 positions match TRBD1. The CDR3 contains 14 residues. Germline loops: CDR1 LNHDA, CDR2 SQIVND (reference sequence). Unmatched junction bases numbered 2, after V lost 6 bases and J lost 6 bases. The CDR3, as DNA: TGTGCCAGTAGGGGGACAGGGGGCTCCGGGGAGCTGTTTTTT. Protein product: CASRGTGGSGELFF.

The CDR3 here is CASSEAGTSGQETQYF. CDR3 bases: TGTGCCAGCAGTGAGGCCGGGACTAGCGGCCAAGAGACCCAGTACTTC. This chain connects TRBV2 to TRBJ2-5, with 11 bases matching TRBD2. The V gene's germline CDR1 is SNHLY and CDR2 FYNNEI. There are 16 residues in the CDR3. V trimming: 3 bases; J trimming: 1 base; junction bases outside the gene matches: 4. Supplemented by reference TRBV2 and TRBJ2-5, the full variable domain reads EPEVTQTPSHQVTQMGQEVILRCVPISNHLYFYWYRQILGQKVEFLVSFYNNEISEKSEIFDDQFSVERPDGSNFTLKIRSTKLEDSAMYFCASSEAGTSGQETQYFGPGTRLLVL.

The chain combines TRBV29-1 with TRBJ2-7; possible D gene TRBD1, 5 bases. This CDR3 is built from 12 residues. V was pared by 6 bases and J by 2 bases, with 11 bases between. Germline V CDR1 and CDR2: SQVTM, ANQGSEA. The CDR3 DNA reads as TGCAGCGTCGCTAGGGGTACCTACGAGCAGTACTTC. Protein sequence: CSVARGTYEQYF.

V is TRBV10-1 and J is TRBJ2-5; unclear D gene. The germline gives CDR1 WNHNN, CDR2 SYGVQD (reference sequence). Trimming stripped 3 bases from V and 0 bases from J, with 11 bases between. The CDR3 consists of 15 residues. CDR3 DNA: TGCGCCAGCAGTGATGGTCAGCCGTACCAAGAGACCCAGTACTTC. It codes for CASSDGQPYQETQYF.

The genes are TRBV18 and TRBJ1-4, with TRBD1 as a possible D gene (5 bases). Germline CDR1 is KGHSH and CDR2 is LQKENI. The CDR3 consists of 16 residues. Trimming removed 3 bases from V and 0 bases from J, with 11 bases in between. The CDR3 region is CASSPLTQATNEKLFF. DNA of the CDR3: TGTGCCAGCTCACCTTTGACACAGGCAACTAATGAAAAACTGTTTTTT.

The V call is TRBV2, the J call TRBJ1-4; no reliable D call. V lost 3 bases to trimming and J lost 5 bases, with 4 bases between them. CDR3 length equals 12 residues. Germline values: CDR1 SNHLY, CDR2 FYNNEI. CDR3 residues: CASSDPNEKLFF. As DNA, the CDR3 is TGTGCCAGCAGTGACCCGAATGAAAAACTGTTTTTT.

The J gene is TRBJ2-1, the V gene TRBV11-2, with unresolved D. The CDR3 length is 14 residues. V was clipped by 0 bases and J by 8 bases, with 11 bases between them. Germline lookup yields CDR1 SGHAT and CDR2 FQNNGV. This CDR3 is CASSLDLSSYEQFF. In nucleotides, the CDR3 is TGTGCCAGCAGCTTAGATTTAAGCTCATATGAGCAGTTCTTC. Full variable domain (rest looked up from reference TRBV11-2 and TRBJ2-1): EAGVAQSPRYKIIEKRQSVAFWCNPISGHATLYWYQQILGQGPKLLIQFQNNGVVDDSQLPKDRFSAERLKGVDSTLKIQPAKLEDSAVYLCASSLDLSSYEQFFGPGTRLTVL.

The chain couples TRBV7-3 to TRBJ2-1; 12 positions match TRBD1. The germline V gene has CDR1 SGHTA and CDR2 FQGTGA. There are 16 residues in the CDR3. V gave up 5 bases and J gave up 6 bases; unmatched junction bases: 8. The CDR3 loop is CASSHSGQGAINEQFF. The CDR3 DNA reads as TGTGCCAGCAGCCACTCGGGACAGGGGGCCATCAATGAGCAGTTCTTC.

The chain employs TRBV28 and TRBJ1-1; D gene uncertain. CDR1 and CDR2 (germline): MDHEN, SYDVKM. The CDR3 is 11 amino acids. V lost 4 bases and J 5 bases, leaving 5 bases between the germline ends. The CDR3 DNA reads as TGTGCCAGCAGTTGGGAAACTGAAGCTTTCTTT. Its translation: CASSWETEAFF. The variable domain in full, with the rest retrieved from reference TRBV28 and TRBJ1-1, is DVKVTQSSRYLVKRTGEKVFLECVQDMDHENMFWYRQDPGLGLRLIYFSYDVKMKEKGDIPEGYSVSREKKERFSLILESASTNQTSMYLCASSWETEAFFGQGTRLTVV.

This sequence joins TRBV28 and TRBJ1-5; the D gene is possibly TRBD1 (5 bases). In germline, CDR1 is MDHEN, CDR2 SYDVKM. The CDR3 has 14 residues. The ends were cut back, 5 bases at V and 7 bases at J, with 15 bases in the middle. The CDR3 region has the DNA TGTGCCAGCAGTCACCAGGGTGAAGGGCAGCCCCAGCATTTT. This codes for CASSHQGEGQPQHF.

V is TRBV18 and J is TRBJ2-2, with D maybe TRBD2 (6 bases). The CDR3 spans 15 residues. CDR1 is KGHSH and CDR2 is LQKENI in the germline V gene. Trimming took 3 bases from V and 4 from J, leaving 12 bases between them. The DNA of the CDR3 is TGTGCCAGCTCACCGGAGGGCAGGCTCACCGGGGAGCTGTTTTTT. Translated: CASSPEGRLTGELFF. Combining the CDR3 with reference TRBV18 and TRBJ2-2 gives the whole variable domain NAGVMQNPRHLVRRRGQEARLRCSPMKGHSHVYWYRQLPEEGLKFMVYLQKENIIDESGMPKERFSAEFPKEGPSILRIQQVVRGDSAAYFCASSPEGRLTGELFFGEGSRLTVL.

The genes are TRBV5-1 and TRBJ1-1, with D unresolved. Trimming took 1 base from V and 4 from J, leaving 17 bases between them. This CDR3 has 16 amino acids. The V gene's germline CDR1 is SGHRS and CDR2 YFSETQ. The CDR3 reads CASSLRAFGEGTEAFF. In DNA form, the CDR3 reads TGCGCCAGCAGCTTGCGAGCATTTGGGGAGGGCACTGAAGCTTTCTTT.

V and J are TRBV19 and TRBJ1-2; TRBD1 matches at 7 bases. This CDR3 comprises 12 residues. The V gene's germline CDR1 is LNHDA and CDR2 SQIVND (reference sequence). The V gene end was trimmed by 5 bases and the J gene end by 4 bases; junction bases not matched to a gene: 1. CDR3 DNA sequence: TGTGCCAGTAGTGGGGACAGCTATGGCTACACCTTC. It encodes CASSGDSYGYTF.

V is TRBV18 and J is TRBJ2-1; TRBD1 might be the D (6 bases). This CDR3 is 16 amino acids long. CDR1 and CDR2 from the germline V gene are KGHSH and LQKENI. V lost 0 bases to trimming and J lost 2 bases, with 11 bases between them. The CDR3 is CASSPPGTNTYNEQFF. CDR3 sequence (DNA): TGTGCCAGCTCACCACCCGGGACAAACACCTACAATGAGCAGTTCTTC.

The chain is built from TRBV28 and TRBJ2-1; TRBD2 matches at 8 bases. This CDR3 is 15 amino acids long. V was clipped by 2 bases and J by 6 bases; unmatched bases: 6. CDR1 and CDR2 (germline): MDHEN, SYDVKM. CDR3 DNA sequence: TGTGCCAGCAGTTTAGGCGGGGGGTGGTTCAATGAGCAGTTCTTC. Translation gives CASSLGGGWFNEQFF.

The chain joins TRBV5-1 to TRBJ2-1, with TRBD2 matching over 15 bases. With V trimmed by 5 bases and J by 10 bases, 4 bases remained unmatched. Per germline, CDR1 SGHRS and CDR2 YFSETQ. The CDR3 spans 14 residues. In nucleotides, the CDR3 is TGCGCCAGCAGGCGTGGGACTAGCGGGAGGGAGCAGTTCTTC. Translated: CASRRGTSGREQFF. Drawing the rest from reference TRBV5-1 and TRBJ2-1, the complete variable domain is KAGVTQTPRYLIKTRGQQVTLSCSPISGHRSVSWYQQTPGQGLQFLFEYFSETQRNKGNFPGRFSGRQFSNSRSEMNVSTLELGDSALYLCASRRGTSGREQFFGPGTRLTVL.

The genes are TRBV12-2 and TRBJ2-3; the table gives TRBD2 as D, unverified against the DNA. TRBV12-2 is a pseudogene. There are 17 residues in the CDR3. The CDR3 coding sequence is TGTGCAAGTCGCTTAGCGCACGGGGTCCCCAAATTTGATACGCAGTATTTT. Protein product: CASRLAHGVPKFDTQYF.

This chain uses TRBV6-5 with TRBJ1-2, with a weak D call TRBD1 (5 bases). The CDR3 is 15 residues long. Germline V gene data show CDR1 as MNHEY and CDR2 as SVGAGI. Trimming stripped 0 bases from V and 2 bases from J, with 10 bases between. This CDR3 reads CASSYSRGHNYGYTF. For the CDR3, the DNA is TGTGCCAGCAGTTACTCGAGGGGCCACAACTATGGCTACACCTTC.

This sequence joins TRBV28 and TRBJ1-2; the D is unclear. V was shortened by 3 bases and J by 4 bases, with 12 bases between the two germline ends. Germline assignment: CDR1 MDHEN and CDR2 SYDVKM. This CDR3 contains 14 residues. The CDR3 DNA is TGTGCCAGCAGTTTGGTGGTTCCGAGCTATGGCTACACCTTC. Its protein product is CASSLVVPSYGYTF.

V and J are TRBV29-1 and TRBJ1-2; no firm D call. Trimming removed 6 bases from V and 2 bases from J, with 16 bases in between. The CDR3 length is 14 residues. Germline assignment: CDR1 SQVTM and CDR2 ANQGSEA. This chain's CDR3 is CSVPPTITNYGYTF. The CDR3 DNA is TGCAGCGTGCCTCCCACGATAACGAACTATGGCTACACCTTC.

This clone was picked up one time. The chain uses TRBV9 and TRBJ1-1; TRBD1 might be the D (5 bases). The CDR3 consists of 14 residues. The germline V and J ends were trimmed by 3 bases and 0 bases, with 9 bases remaining between them. Germline lookup yields CDR1 SGDLS and CDR2 YYNGEE. CDR3 sequence reads: CASSAGTLNTEAFF. CDR3 bases: TGTGCCAGCAGCGCGGGGACCTTGAACACTGAAGCTTTCTTT.

CDR3 bases: TGTGCCAGCAGTTTAGGGCCCGGACAGGCTAGCACAGATACGCAGTATTTT. Its translation: CASSLGPGQASTDTQYF. The V gene is TRBV28, the J gene TRBJ2-3, with TRBD1 matching 7 bases. J lost 0 bases, V lost 2 bases, and 8 bases had no gene match. The length of the CDR3 is 17 residues. Germline V gives CDR1 MDHEN, CDR2 SYDVKM. Together with reference TRBV28 and TRBJ2-3, the CDR3 gives the full variable domain: DVKVTQSSRYLVKRTGEKVFLECVQDMDHENMFWYRQDPGLGLRLIYFSYDVKMKEKGDIPEGYSVSREKKERFSLILESASTNQTSMYLCASSLGPGQASTDTQYFGPGTRLTVL.

V and J are TRBV6-4 and TRBJ2-1; 7 bases match TRBD2. V lost 6 bases and J lost 5; bases outside the gene matches: 7. Germline CDR1 and CDR2: MRHNA and SNTAGT. The CDR3 covers 14 residues. CDR3 sequence: CASSPGLADNEQFF. The CDR3 DNA reads as TGTGCCAGCAGCCCGGGGCTAGCGGACAATGAGCAGTTCTTC.

The chain uses TRBV5-4 and TRBJ2-7; D gene uncertain. The ends were cut back, 2 bases at V and 2 bases at J, with 8 bases in the middle. Germline lookup yields CDR1 SGHNT and CDR2 YYREEE (reference sequence). CDR3 size: 13 residues. The DNA for the CDR3 is TGTGCCAGCAGCTTAGGCCTTACCTACGAGCAGTACTTC. Its protein is CASSLGLTYEQYF.

This sequence joins TRBV6-6 and TRBJ2-7, with TRBD1 identical over 9 bases. The CDR3 runs 14 residues. J gave up 0 bases and V 7 bases, and 4 bases lay outside the gene matches. Looked up from germline, CDR1 is MNHNY and CDR2 is SVGAGI (reference sequence). Written as DNA, the CDR3 is TGTGCCAGCATTAGGACAGGGGACTCCTACGAGCAGTACTTC. Translating it yields CASIRTGDSYEQYF.

The chain has TRBV25-1 and TRBJ2-5, with D possibly being TRBD1 (5 bases). V lost 4 bases and J lost 2, with 17 bases in between. The length of the CDR3 is 16 residues. Germline V gene lookup returns CDR1 MGHDK and CDR2 SYGVNS. CDR3 sequence (DNA): TGTGCCAGCAGTGGGACAAAAAGGGGAAGGCAAGAGACCCAGTACTTC. Amino acids: CASSGTKRGRQETQYF. The full variable domain, rest sourced from reference TRBV25-1 and TRBJ2-5, is EADIYQTPRYLVIGTGKKITLECSQTMGHDKMYWYQQDPGMELHLIHYSYGVNSTEKGDLSSESTVSRIRTEHFPLTLESARPSHTSQYLCASSGTKRGRQETQYFGPGTRLLVL.

CDR3 sequence reads: CASSQGGGNPQYF. CDR3 in DNA: TGTGCCAGCAGCCAAGGAGGGGGGAACCCCCAGTACTTC. V and J are TRBV3-1 (or the pseudogene TRBV3-2) and TRBJ2-7; D tentatively reads TRBD1 or TRBD2 (6 bases each). V was trimmed by 1 base and J by 10 bases, leaving 14 bases between them. Germline V lookup: CDR1 LGHDT, CDR2 YNNKEL (reference sequence). This CDR3 is built from 13 residues.

This sequence joins TRBV11-3 and TRBJ2-2; 7 nucleotides agree with TRBD1. Unmatched junction bases numbered 0, after V lost 2 bases and J lost 3 bases. The germline gives CDR1 SGHNT, CDR2 YENEEA. This CDR3 spans 14 amino acids. Here the CDR3 reads CASSLQGDTGELFF. CDR3 nucleotide sequence: TGTGCCAGCAGCTTACAGGGGGACACCGGGGAGCTGTTTTTT.